These T cell receptor beta chains were read from a single sample in a study of blood T cell repertoires in COVID-19. This table comes from immunoSEQ multiplex PCR, and its TCRdb copy is limited to in-frame clones, with some not included. The table includes some 530,000 clones, 70% to 90% detected once. The specimen was PBMCs or T cells enriched from blood (not recorded which). The receptors were gathered from a woman aged 55 to 70 who had recovered from COVID-19. Each CDR3 is given with its conserved first and last residue. The order of the fields is V gene, J gene, D gene, clone size, CDR3 DNA, CDR3 protein. The D gene is left open where the match is weak. Size tells how often a clone was seen (once, few, many) or the class of an expanded clone, and some rows leave it out.

>TRBV6-5|TRBJ2-7|TRBD2|-
TGTGCCAGCAGGGGACTAGCGGAAATCGAGCAGTACTTC
CASRGLAEIEQYF
>TRBV2|TRBJ1-5|TRBD1|few
TGTGCCAGCAGAACCGGGACAGGGAGTCAGCCCCAGCATTTT
CASRTGTGSQPQHF
>TRBV4-1|TRBJ2-7|TRBD2|-
TGCGCCAGCAGCCAAGGAGGTGCGGGGGGGGAGCAGTACTTC
CASSQGGAGGEQYF
>TRBV5-1|TRBJ2-7|TRBD2|-
TGCGCCAGCAGGATGCGACTAGCGGGGGGCCGGTACGAGCAGTACTTC
CASRMRLAGGRYEQYF
>TRBV3-1/TRBV3-2|TRBJ1-4|TRBD1|once
TGTGCCAGCAGCACGGGGGCAGGGGGCGGTGAAAAACTGTTTTTT
CASSTGAGGGEKLFF
>TRBV24-1|TRBJ1-2|-|-
TGTGCCACCAGTGAGTCAGGGAGGGACTATGGCTACACCTTC
CATSESGRDYGYTF
>TRBV2|TRBJ2-5|-|-
TGTGCCAGCACACTAGACCGGCGGGGGACCCAGTACTTC
CASTLDRRGTQYF
>TRBV5-6|TRBJ1-3|-|once
TGTGCCAGCAGCCCTGAGGGCAGAGTCTCTGGAAACACCATATATTTT
CASSPEGRVSGNTIYF
>TRBV9|TRBJ2-1|-|-
TGTGCCAGCAGCAGGGACATACCCAATGAGCAGTTCTTC
CASSRDIPNEQFF
>TRBV18|TRBJ1-1|TRBD1|once
TGTGCCAGCTCACCCCTAGGGACAGTGAACACTGAAGCTTTCTTT
CASSPLGTVNTEAFF